The source of this T cell receptor beta chain is a study of cytomegalovirus exposure and HLA in healthy donors. Whole-study findings and limits: TCR beta V- and J-gene trimming, according to a later analysis, was linked to a missense DCLRE1C variant. As confirmed in vitro, a few CMV-associated chains were specific for CMV antigens. High specificity and sensitivity for cytomegalovirus status were reported for the classifier.

About this clone: Its antigen remains unidentified.

Vbeta (60) and Jbeta (13) primers were used in the PCR. Sequencing used immunoSEQ multiplex PCR; TCRdb keeps in-frame clones, though not all of them. The repertoire holds about 150,000 clones, with roughly three quarters as singletons. This CDR3 contains 19 residues. V trimming: 5 bases; J trimming: 1 base; junction bases outside the gene matches: 10. Germline lookup yields CDR1 MNHEY and CDR2 SMNVEV (reference sequence). What was sequenced was PBMCs. This chain connects TRBV27 to TRBJ2-1; 14 bases are shared with TRBD2. This receptor was taken from a man in his fifties or sixties in good health and CMV-seronegative. The CDR3 DNA sequence: TGTGCCAGCAGTCCGACCGGGACTAGCGGGAGCATATCCTACAATGAGCAGTTCTTC. This gives the protein CASSPTGTSGSISYNEQFF.